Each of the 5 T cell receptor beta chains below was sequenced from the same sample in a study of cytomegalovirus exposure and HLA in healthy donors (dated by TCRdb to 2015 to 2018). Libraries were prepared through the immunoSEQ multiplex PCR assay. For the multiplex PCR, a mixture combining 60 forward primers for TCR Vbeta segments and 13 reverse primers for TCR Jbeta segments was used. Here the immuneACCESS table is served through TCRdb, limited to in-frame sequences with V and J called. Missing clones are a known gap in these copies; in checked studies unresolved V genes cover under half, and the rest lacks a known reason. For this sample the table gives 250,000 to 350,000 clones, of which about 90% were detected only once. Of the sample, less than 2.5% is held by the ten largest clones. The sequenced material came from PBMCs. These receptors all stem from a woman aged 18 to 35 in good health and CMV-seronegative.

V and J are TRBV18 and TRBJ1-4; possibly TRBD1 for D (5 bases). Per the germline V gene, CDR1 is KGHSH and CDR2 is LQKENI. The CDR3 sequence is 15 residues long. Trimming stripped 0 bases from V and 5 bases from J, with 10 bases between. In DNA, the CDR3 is TGTGCCAGCTCACCACCGCCGGGGGGAAATGAAAAACTGTTTTTT. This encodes CASSPPPGGNEKLFF.

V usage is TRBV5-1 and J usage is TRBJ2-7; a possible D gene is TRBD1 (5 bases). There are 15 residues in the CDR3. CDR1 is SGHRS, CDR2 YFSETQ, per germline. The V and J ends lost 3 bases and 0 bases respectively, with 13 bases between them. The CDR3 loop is CASSSQGFGSYEQYF. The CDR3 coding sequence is TGCGCCAGCAGCTCCCAGGGATTTGGCTCCTACGAGCAGTACTTC.

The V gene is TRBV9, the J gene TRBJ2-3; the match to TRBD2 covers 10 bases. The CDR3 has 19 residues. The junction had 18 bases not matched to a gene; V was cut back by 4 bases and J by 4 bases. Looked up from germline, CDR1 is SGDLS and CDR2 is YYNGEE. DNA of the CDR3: TGTGCCAGCAGCCACCCCCGGCGAACTAGCGGGGACAATCCAGATACGCAGTATTTT. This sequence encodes CASSHPRRTSGDNPDTQYF.

The CDR3 bases are TGTGCCAGCACCAGAAGCTCCTACGAGCAGTACTTC. Translated: CASTRSSYEQYF. The chain has TRBV6-1 and TRBJ2-7; unclear D gene. Germline-derived CDR1 and CDR2 are MNHNS and SASEGT. The CDR3 loop spans 12 amino acids. V shed 7 bases and J shed 0 bases, with 7 bases lying between them.

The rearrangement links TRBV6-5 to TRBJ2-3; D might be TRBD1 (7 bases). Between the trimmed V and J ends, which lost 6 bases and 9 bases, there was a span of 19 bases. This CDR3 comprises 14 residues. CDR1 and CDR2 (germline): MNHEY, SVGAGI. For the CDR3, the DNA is TGTGCCAGCAGGGGGGCAGGGGGAAGCGGGACGCAGTATTTT. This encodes CASRGAGGSGTQYF.